Listed below are T cell receptor beta chains from one sample, sequenced in a study of CD8 T cells in Susac syndrome. TCRdb recomputed calls from the immunoSEQ multiplex PCR reads with MiXCR, one row per CDR3 protein. The repertoire consists of about 240,000 distinct CDR3 sequences, with almost 97% occurring once and the leading ten covering approximately 0.094%. Input material: CD4+ T cells from PBMCs. The source is a human donor with Susac syndrome. Both conserved end residues are part of each CDR3. Each record gives: CDR3 protein, CDR3 DNA, J gene, clone size, V gene, CDR3 length, D gene. The D gene is left open where the match is weak. Size is omitted from some rows. Given values are once, few, many or a class for expanded clones.

cdr3_aa: CSVVSGRPEAFF
cdr3_nt: TGCAGCGTTGTTTCGGGGCGACCTGAAGCTTTCTTT
j_call: TRBJ1-1
clone_size: .
v_call: TRBV29-1
cdr3_length: 12
d_call: .

cdr3_aa: CATSGEVLTGELFF
cdr3_nt: TGTGCCACCAGTGGGGAAGTCCTAACCGGGGAGCTGTTTTTT
j_call: TRBJ2-2
clone_size: once
v_call: TRBV24-1
cdr3_length: 14
d_call: .

cdr3_aa: CASTPLRTRTGELFF
cdr3_nt: TGTGCCAGCACCCCGCTGCGGACGAGAACCGGGGAGCTGTTTTTT
j_call: TRBJ2-2
clone_size: .
v_call: TRBV6-2/TRBV6-3
cdr3_length: 15
d_call: .

cdr3_aa: CSVEGLAKNIQYF
cdr3_nt: TGCAGCGTTGAAGGACTAGCCAAAAACATTCAGTACTTC
j_call: TRBJ2-4
clone_size: .
v_call: TRBV29-1
cdr3_length: 13
d_call: .

cdr3_aa: CASSDLNQPQHF
cdr3_nt: TGCGCCAGCAGCGACCTAAATCAGCCCCAGCATTTT
j_call: TRBJ1-5
clone_size: .
v_call: TRBV4-1
cdr3_length: 12
d_call: .

cdr3_aa: CATSRVGRSEQFF
cdr3_nt: TGTGCCACCAGCAGGGTTGGGAGAAGTGAGCAGTTCTTC
j_call: TRBJ2-1
clone_size: .
v_call: TRBV15
cdr3_length: 13
d_call: .

cdr3_aa: CASSPPVPLQRRHTGELFF
cdr3_nt: TGCGCCAGCAGCCCGCCCGTTCCTTTGCAACGTAGACACACCGGGGAGCTGTTTTTT
j_call: TRBJ2-2
clone_size: .
v_call: TRBV5-1
cdr3_length: 19
d_call: .

cdr3_aa: CASSTQGSGANVLTF
cdr3_nt: TGTGCCAGCAGTACCCAGGGGTCTGGGGCCAACGTCCTGACTTTC
j_call: TRBJ2-6
clone_size: .
v_call: TRBV28
cdr3_length: 15
d_call: .

cdr3_aa: CASSYSEGVGYTF
cdr3_nt: TGTGCCAGCAGTTACTCGGAAGGGGTGGGCTACACCTTC
j_call: TRBJ1-2
clone_size: .
v_call: TRBV6-6
cdr3_length: 13
d_call: .

cdr3_aa: CAWSPGLAGSTDTQYF
cdr3_nt: TGTGCCTGGAGTCCTGGACTAGCGGGATCCACAGATACGCAGTATTTT
j_call: TRBJ2-3
clone_size: once
v_call: TRBV30
cdr3_length: 16
d_call: TRBD2

cdr3_aa: CATSRTGQETQYF
cdr3_nt: TGTGCCACCAGCAGGACAGGCCAAGAGACCCAGTACTTC
j_call: TRBJ2-5
clone_size: once
v_call: TRBV15
cdr3_length: 13
d_call: .

cdr3_aa: CASSVAPSETQYF
cdr3_nt: TGTGCCAGCAGCGTAGCCCCTTCAGAGACCCAGTACTTC
j_call: TRBJ2-5
clone_size: .
v_call: TRBV9
cdr3_length: 13
d_call: .

cdr3_aa: CSAGQGVFYTF
cdr3_nt: TGCAGTGCAGGACAGGGGGTCTTCTACACCTTC
j_call: TRBJ1-2
clone_size: .
v_call: TRBV20-1
cdr3_length: 11
d_call: TRBD1